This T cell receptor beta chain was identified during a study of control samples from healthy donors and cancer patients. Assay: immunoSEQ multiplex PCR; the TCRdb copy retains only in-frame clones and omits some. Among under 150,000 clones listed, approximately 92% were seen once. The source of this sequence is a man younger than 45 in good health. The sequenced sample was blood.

CDR3 bases: TGTGCCAACAAACCTTTGGGAGCGGATGAGCAGTTCTTC. Translated: CANKPLGADEQFF. V gene TRBV9 combines with J gene TRBJ2-1; D might be TRBD2 (5 bases). Trimming took off 9 bases at V and 8 bases at J, with 18 bases between the two ends. The CDR3 covers 13 residues. Germline values: CDR1 SGDLS, CDR2 YYNGEE.